These 17 T cell receptor beta chains originate from one sample sequenced in a study of breast tumors, draining lymph nodes, adjacent tissues. Using its own MiXCR run on the multiplex PCR reads, TCRdb lists one record per CDR3 protein. The sample has 150,000 to 200,000 distinct CDR3 sequences; 33% are singletons. Axillary draining lymph nodes of breast cancer patients supplied the node samples. Sequenced sample: axillary lymph node tissue. These receptors were collected from a female donor with breast cancer. Some clones in this sample may be carry-over from other donors' samples.

V gene TRBV3-1 combines with J gene TRBJ2-5; 8 positions agree with TRBD1. The CDR3 is 15 residues long. With V trimmed by 3 bases and J by 5 bases, 8 bases remained unmatched. Germline lookup yields CDR1 LGHDT and CDR2 YNNKEL (reference sequence). CDR3 amino acids: CASSHPAGGVETQYF. CDR3 in DNA: TGTGCCAGCAGCCACCCGGCAGGGGGCGTGGAGACCCAGTACTTC.

As to this clonotype: Compared with germline, one end of the junction differs, possibly owing to a read error. The V call is TRBV19, the J call TRBJ1-2, with TRBD1 identical over 7 bases. CDR3 length: 15 residues. Germline-derived CDR1 and CDR2 are LNHDA and SQIVND (reference sequence). CDR3 sequence: CACSHGTAVNYGYTF. The DNA for the CDR3 is TGTGCCTGTAGCCACGGGACAGCCGTTAACTATGGCTACACCTTC.

The J gene is TRBJ1-1, the V gene TRBV5-6; TRBD1 is a possible D gene (5 bases). V gave up 4 bases and J gave up 4 bases, with 20 bases separating them. Germline CDR1 is SGHDT and CDR2 is YYEEEE. This CDR3 has 16 amino acids. CDR3 region: CASSQRNGGRSTEAFF. DNA of the CDR3: TGTGCCAGCAGCCAACGCAACGGGGGGAGGAGCACTGAAGCTTTCTTT.

The chain recombines TRBV9 with TRBJ1-2; possible D gene TRBD1, 5 bases. V lost 4 bases and J lost 7, with 23 bases in between. Germline lookup yields CDR1 SGDLS and CDR2 YYNGEE. The CDR3 has 16 residues. The CDR3 region has the DNA TGTGCCAGCAGCTCTCGTTTGGCGGGACTGGGCTCTGGCTACACCTTC. This sequence encodes CASSSRLAGLGSGYTF.

This clonotype was seen at least ten times. The chain links TRBV28 to TRBJ1-4; no clear D. The V end was cut by 2 bases, the J end by 6 bases, with 10 bases between. This CDR3 spans 14 amino acids. Germline loops: CDR1 MDHEN, CDR2 SYDVKM. CDR3: CASSLPGRDEKLFF. The DNA for the CDR3 is TGTGCCAGCAGTTTACCGGGTAGGGATGAAAAACTGTTTTTT.

This clonotype came up many times. The rearrangement links TRBV5-5 to TRBJ2-1; 8 nucleotides line up with TRBD2. In germline, CDR1 is SGHKS, CDR2 YYEKEE (reference sequence). The V segment lost 4 bases and the J segment 4 bases; nucleotides outside the gene matches: 4. The CDR3 runs to 14 residues. The CDR3: CASSPGGGYNEQFF. CDR3 coding DNA: TGTGCCAGCAGCCCCGGGGGGGGATACAATGAGCAGTTCTTC. Drawing the rest from reference TRBV5-5 and TRBJ2-1, the complete variable domain is DAGVTQSPTHLIKTRGQQVTLRCSPISGHKSVSWYQQVLGQGPQFIFQYYEKEERGRGNFPDRFSARQFPNYSSELNVNALLLGDSALYLCASSPGGGYNEQFFGPGTRLTVL.

This clonotype was seen more than once but under ten times. A read error may be the cause here, since a much bigger clone is one base away. This chain links TRBV5-5 with TRBJ2-5; TRBD2 agrees at 9 bases. Trimming at V came to 7 bases and at J to 2 bases, leaving 9 bases not matched to a gene. Per germline, CDR1 SGHKS and CDR2 YYEKEE (reference sequence). The CDR3 spans 15 residues. This CDR3 reads CASGLAGSQQETQYF. CDR3 DNA: TGTGCCAGCGGGCTAGCGGGGTCCCAGCAAGAGACCCAGTACTTC.

This clonotype has just a few counts. This may be a read error: a much more frequent sequence differs by one nucleotide. The J gene is TRBJ2-1, the V gene TRBV5-1; no reliable D call. The CDR3 runs to 13 residues. Germline loops: CDR1 SGHRS, CDR2 YFSETQ. CDR3 nucleotide sequence: TGCGCCAGCAGCTTGGGCAGGAGAAATGACCAGTTCTTC. This sequence encodes CASSLGRRNDQFF.

In its sample, this clonotype was seen many times. The V call is TRBV5-1, the J call TRBJ2-7; D remains unclear. V was trimmed by 1 base and J by 3 bases, leaving 11 bases between them. The CDR3 runs 14 residues. Germline V gene data show CDR1 as SGHRS and CDR2 as YFSETQ. CDR3 in amino acids: CASSLFRLVYEQYF. DNA for the CDR3: TGCGCCAGCAGCTTGTTCAGGTTGGTCTACGAGCAGTACTTC.

The V call is TRBV5-6, the J call TRBJ1-2, with no clear D. Trimming shortened V by 6 bases and J by 5 bases, and 20 bases separated the two germline ends. The CDR3 is made up of 15 amino acids. The V gene's germline CDR1 is SGHDT and CDR2 YYEEEE. This chain's CDR3 is CASTEVPGYRYGYTF. CDR3 bases: TGTGCCAGCACTGAAGTCCCAGGTTATCGGTATGGCTACACCTTC.

Many counts were recorded for this clonotype. The chain joins TRBV7-9 to TRBJ2-1; no reliable D call. Per germline, CDR1 SEHNR and CDR2 FQNEAQ (reference sequence). The ends were cut back, 5 bases at V and 0 bases at J, with 14 bases in the middle. The CDR3 covers 16 residues. Written as DNA, the CDR3 is TGTGCCAGCAGCCCCCACGACGGTGCCTCCTACAATGAGCAGTTCTTC. Its protein is CASSPHDGASYNEQFF.

This clonotype was observed at least ten times. This chain connects TRBV10-1 to TRBJ1-4; D is unclear. V lost 0 bases and J lost 5, with 13 bases in between. The CDR3 totals 16 residues. Germline loops: CDR1 WNHNN, CDR2 SYGVQD (reference sequence). Here the CDR3 reads CASSESRLGLNEKLFF. The DNA of the CDR3 is TGCGCCAGCAGTGAGTCGAGACTGGGGTTAAATGAAAAACTGTTTTTT.

The table lists this clonotype with many counts. The chain recombines TRBV5-1 with TRBJ1-2; 8 nucleotides match TRBD1. The CDR3 is made up of 13 amino acids. The V and J ends lost 6 bases and 8 bases, in that order; junction bases with no gene match: 9. Looked up from germline, CDR1 is SGHRS and CDR2 is YFSETQ. The CDR3 sequence: CASTGPGGAGYTF. Written as DNA, the CDR3 is TGCGCCAGCACCGGCCCAGGGGGCGCGGGCTACACCTTC.

This clonotype was seen at least ten times. The rearrangement uses TRBV10-3 and TRBJ2-2; perhaps D is TRBD1 or TRBD2 (5 bases each). The CDR3 spans 15 residues. With 0 bases removed from V and 3 bases from J, the gap between germline ends came to 8 bases. Germline CDR1 is ENHRY and CDR2 is SYGVKD. The CDR3 DNA follows: TGTGCCATCAGTGAGTCCGGGGCTTACACCGGGGAGCTGTTTTTT. Amino acid sequence: CAISESGAYTGELFF.

This clonotype was observed a handful of times. This may come from a read error, since a much larger clone is one base off. The chain has TRBV4-1 and TRBJ1-3; D remains ambiguous. Germline V gene data show CDR1 as MGHRA and CDR2 as YSYEKL. V lost 0 bases and J lost 4, with 13 bases in between. The CDR3 is 16 amino acids. The CDR3 sequence is CASSQDPPTWGNTIYF. The CDR3 nucleotides read TGCGCCAGCAGCCAAGATCCTCCGACTTGGGGAAACACCATATATTTT.

This clonotype was seen many times. A much larger clonotype is one base distant, so this may be a read error. This sequence joins TRBV20-1 and TRBJ2-5; 7 positions match TRBD2. In germline, CDR1 is DFQATT, CDR2 SNEGSKA (reference sequence). The CDR3 length is 16 residues. V lost 6 bases, J lost 3 bases, and 16 bases stayed unmatched. The chain's CDR3 is CSATGSLGGGEETQYF. CDR3 in DNA: TGCAGTGCAACCGGAAGTCTGGGGGGAGGGGAAGAGACCCAGTACTTC.

As for this clonotype: This could be a read error, since a much larger clone is one nucleotide away. The chain combines TRBV24-1 with TRBJ2-3; no clear D gene. The V gene's germline CDR1 is KGHDR and CDR2 SFDVKD. V dropped 4 bases and J dropped 5 bases, with 15 bases sitting between them. This CDR3 has 15 amino acids. In DNA form, the CDR3 reads TGTGCCACCAGTGAAAGGGCTAGAATGTTAGATACGCAGTATTTT. Translated, it gives CATSERARMLDTQYF.